This passage covers 19 T cell receptor beta chains from one sample sequenced in a study of blood T cell repertoires in COVID-19. Some clones are missing from TCRdb's copy, which holds only in-frame ones; the method was immunoSEQ multiplex PCR. The table has 80,000 to 100,000 clones, around 75% seen once. Sequenced: peripheral blood. The receptor set was obtained from a man between 65 and 85 years old with acute or convalescent COVID-19.

The chain carries TRBV5-1 and TRBJ1-4, with D perhaps TRBD1 (5 bases). The CDR3 spans 14 residues. Between the trimmed V and J ends, which lost 0 bases and 5 bases, there was a span of 8 bases. The germline V gene encodes CDR1 SGHRS and CDR2 YFSETQ. CDR3 DNA sequence: TGCGCCAGCAGCTTGGGGGCAGGGAATGAAAAACTGTTTTTT. Protein: CASSLGAGNEKLFF.

This clone was recorded once. The V gene is TRBV18, the J gene TRBJ2-7; 10 positions agree with TRBD1. CDR1 KGHSH and CDR2 LQKENI come from the germline V gene. The trim removed 3 bases at V and 6 bases at J, leaving 5 bases unmatched. The CDR3 loop spans 14 amino acids. The CDR3 coding sequence is TGTGCCAGCTCACCGGGGACAGGGGAGGGCGAGCAGTACTTC. The encoded protein is CASSPGTGEGEQYF.

This rearrangement joins TRBV2 to TRBJ1-6; D unresolved. This CDR3 comprises 15 residues. V lost 6 bases and J 0 bases, leaving 9 bases between the germline ends. In germline, CDR1 is SNHLY, CDR2 FYNNEI. In nucleotides, the CDR3 is TGTGCCAGCAGCGCCTATAGCTCCTATAATTCACCCCTCCACTTT. Translation: CASSAYSSYNSPLHF. Supplemented by reference TRBV2 and TRBJ1-6, the full variable domain reads EPEVTQTPSHQVTQMGQEVILRCVPISNHLYFYWYRQILGQKVEFLVSFYNNEISEKSEIFDDQFSVERPDGSNFTLKIRSTKLEDSAMYFCASSAYSSYNSPLHFGNGTRLTVT.

V gene TRBV19 combines with J gene TRBJ1-6; D is perhaps TRBD1 (5 bases). Germline V gives CDR1 LNHDA, CDR2 SQIVND (reference sequence). CDR3 length: 14 residues. The V end was cut by 10 bases, the J end by 8 bases, with 18 bases between. DNA for the CDR3: TGTGCCACCCGGACACCGGGAGGGGATTCACCCCTCCACTTT. It encodes CATRTPGGDSPLHF.

This clone was recorded a few times. The rearrangement uses TRBV29-1 and TRBJ1-1; 7 bases are a match to TRBD1. The germline CDR1 and CDR2 sequences are SQVTM and ANQGSEA. The CDR3 has 13 residues. V lost 7 bases, J lost 1 base, and 6 bases stayed unmatched. The DNA of the CDR3 is TGCAGCGCTTCACAGGGGACGAACACTGAAGCTTTCTTT. Protein sequence: CSASQGTNTEAFF.

Only one count was recorded for this clone. The chain carries TRBV27 and TRBJ1-2; weak D call: TRBD1 (6 bases). Germline CDR1 and CDR2: MNHEY and SMNVEV (reference sequence). The CDR3 runs to 14 residues. Trimming took 2 bases from V and 3 from J, leaving 10 bases between them. The chain's CDR3 is CASSLKGEDYGYTF. The CDR3 DNA sequence: TGTGCCAGCAGTTTAAAGGGGGAAGACTATGGCTACACCTTC.

The chain recombines TRBV6-5 with TRBJ2-3, with TRBD2 matching over 12 bases. This CDR3 has 16 amino acids. The junction had 4 bases not matched to a gene; V was cut back by 4 bases and J by 2 bases. The germline gives CDR1 MNHEY, CDR2 SVGAGI. The CDR3 loop reads CASSLLAGGTTDTQYF. The CDR3 bases are TGTGCCAGCAGTTTACTAGCGGGAGGAACCACAGATACGCAGTATTTT.

This clone has only one observation. The chain joins TRBV6-5 to TRBJ1-3; D not resolved. Germline V gene lookup returns CDR1 MNHEY and CDR2 SVGAGI. V lost 6 bases and J 0 bases, leaving 6 bases between the germline ends. CDR3 length: 13 residues. CDR3: CASREDSGNTIYF. DNA for the CDR3: TGTGCCAGCAGAGAGGACTCTGGAAACACCATATATTTT.

V is TRBV5-4 and J is TRBJ2-1, with TRBD1 matching 7 bases. CDR1 and CDR2 from the germline V gene are SGHNT and YYREEE (reference sequence). Germline trimming cut 4 bases from V and 3 bases from J; bases unmatched to any gene: 4. The CDR3 is made up of 14 amino acids. CDR3 in amino acids: CASSRPGGYNEQFF. For the CDR3, the DNA is TGTGCCAGCAGCCGTCCAGGGGGCTACAATGAGCAGTTCTTC.

The chain carries TRBV27 and TRBJ2-7; D is unresolved. V was pared by 4 bases and J by 0 bases, with 7 bases between. The CDR3 extends over 13 amino acids. Germline V gene sequence: CDR1 MNHEY, CDR2 SMNVEV (reference sequence). In nucleotides, the CDR3 is TGTGCCAGCAGTTCCCCCCTCTCCTACGAGCAGTACTTC. Translated, it gives CASSSPLSYEQYF.

The table lists this clone with a few counts. This chain uses TRBV9 with TRBJ2-7; 7 bases are a match to TRBD2. The length of the CDR3 is 15 residues. V shed 4 bases, J shed 4 bases, and the junction held 11 bases outside the gene matches. CDR1 and CDR2 from the germline V gene are SGDLS and YYNGEE. The CDR3 DNA is TGTGCCAGCAGCCCTAGTCGAGGGAGGGCTTACGAGCAGTACTTC. Translating it yields CASSPSRGRAYEQYF.

The chain is built from TRBV11-2 and TRBJ2-3, with TRBD2 as a possible D gene (6 bases). Trimming left V 4 bases short and J 2 bases short, with 10 bases between. CDR3 length equals 14 residues. The germline V gene has CDR1 SGHAT and CDR2 FQNNGV. As DNA, the CDR3 is TGTGCCAGCAGCTCCGGGAGATTCACAGATACGCAGTATTTT. The encoded protein is CASSSGRFTDTQYF.

The chain employs TRBV2 and TRBJ1-1; no clear D gene. Germline assignment: CDR1 SNHLY and CDR2 FYNNEI. CDR3 size: 14 residues. Trimming shortened V by 6 bases and J by 5 bases, and 16 bases separated the two germline ends. CDR3: CASRAGVTTTEAFF. CDR3 DNA sequence: TGTGCCAGCAGGGCGGGTGTGACAACAACTGAAGCTTTCTTT.

V usage is TRBV24-1 and J usage is TRBJ2-1; weak D call: TRBD1 (6 bases). Germline loops: CDR1 KGHDR, CDR2 SFDVKD. This CDR3 contains 15 residues. Trimming pared 7 bases from V and 0 bases from J, leaving 12 bases between. The CDR3 bases are TGTGCCACCAGCCTAGACAGGAGCTCCTACAATGAGCAGTTCTTC. This translates into CATSLDRSSYNEQFF.

V is TRBV7-2 and J is TRBJ1-1; perhaps TRBD1 as D (5 bases). The V gene lost 1 base and the J gene lost 8 bases, with 23 bases spanning the gap. This CDR3 has 17 amino acids. Germline lookup yields CDR1 SGHTA and CDR2 FQGNSA. CDR3 amino acids: CASSLVRRRVTELEAFF. Written as DNA, the CDR3 is TGTGCCAGCAGCTTAGTTCGCCGCAGGGTCACGGAATTAGAAGCTTTCTTT.

V gene TRBV9 combines with J gene TRBJ2-7, with D possibly matching TRBD2 (5 bases). The CDR3 loop spans 14 amino acids. Germline V gene lookup returns CDR1 SGDLS and CDR2 YYNGEE. V was cut by 3 bases and J by 4 bases, with 14 bases left in between. The CDR3 bases are TGTGCCAGCAGCGCTACCGGGGAGAGGTACGAGCAGTACTTC. This translates into CASSATGERYEQYF.

The rearrangement links TRBV10-1 to TRBJ1-6; D is possibly TRBD1 (5 bases). Germline V gene data show CDR1 as WNHNN and CDR2 as SYGVQD (reference sequence). Trimming stripped 11 bases from V and 7 bases from J, with 15 bases between. This CDR3 contains 13 residues. The CDR3 loop reads CASGLGGNSPLHF. The CDR3 nucleotides are TGCGCCTCGGGACTTGGAGGGAATTCACCCCTCCACTTT.

The chain combines TRBV2 with TRBJ2-7; 7 bases align to TRBD1. The CDR3 spans 15 residues. Per the germline V gene, CDR1 is SNHLY and CDR2 is FYNNEI. With 4 bases clipped from V and 0 bases from J, the junction kept 6 bases outside the gene matches. In DNA, the CDR3 is TGTGCCAGCAGTGTACCACAGGGGACCTCCTACGAGCAGTACTTC. Translation gives CASSVPQGTSYEQYF.

The rearrangement joins TRBV24-1 to TRBJ2-1; 10 bases line up with TRBD1. With V trimmed by 5 bases and J by 0 bases, 12 bases remained unmatched. The germline V gene has CDR1 KGHDR and CDR2 SFDVKD. This CDR3 has 19 residues. CDR3 region: CATSVGTGDYTSSYNEQFF. The CDR3 DNA is TGTGCCACCAGTGTCGGGACAGGGGACTATACGAGCTCCTACAATGAGCAGTTCTTC.